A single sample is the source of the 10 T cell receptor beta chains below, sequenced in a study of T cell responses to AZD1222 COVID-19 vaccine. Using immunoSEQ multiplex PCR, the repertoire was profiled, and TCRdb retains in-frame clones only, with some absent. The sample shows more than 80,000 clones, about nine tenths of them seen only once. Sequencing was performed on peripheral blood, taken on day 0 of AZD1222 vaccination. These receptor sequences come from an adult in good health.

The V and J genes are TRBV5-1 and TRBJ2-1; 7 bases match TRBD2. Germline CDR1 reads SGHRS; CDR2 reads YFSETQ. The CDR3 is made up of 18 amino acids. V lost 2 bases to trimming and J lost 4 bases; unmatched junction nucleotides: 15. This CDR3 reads CASSLGSSGHPRYNEQFF. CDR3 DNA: TGCGCCAGCAGCTTAGGGTCTAGCGGACACCCGAGATACAATGAGCAGTTCTTC.

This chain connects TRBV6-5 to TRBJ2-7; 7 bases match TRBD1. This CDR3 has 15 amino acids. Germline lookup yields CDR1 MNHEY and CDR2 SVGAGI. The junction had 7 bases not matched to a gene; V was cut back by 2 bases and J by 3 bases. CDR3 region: CASSYRGGANYEQYF. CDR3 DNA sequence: TGTGCCAGCAGTTACCGAGGGGGCGCAAACTACGAGCAGTACTTC.

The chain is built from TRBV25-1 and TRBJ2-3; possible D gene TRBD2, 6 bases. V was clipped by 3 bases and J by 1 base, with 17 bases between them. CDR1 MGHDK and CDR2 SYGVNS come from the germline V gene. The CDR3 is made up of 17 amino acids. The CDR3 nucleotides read TGTGCCAGCAGTGACCTGAAAAAGTCTAGCGGCACAGATACGCAGTATTTT. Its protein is CASSDLKKSSGTDTQYF.

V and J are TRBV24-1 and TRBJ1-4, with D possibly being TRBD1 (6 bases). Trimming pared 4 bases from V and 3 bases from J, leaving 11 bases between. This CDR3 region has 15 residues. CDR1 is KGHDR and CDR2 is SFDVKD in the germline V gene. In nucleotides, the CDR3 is TGTGCCACCAGTGACACGACAGGCGCTAATGAAAAACTGTTTTTT. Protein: CATSDTTGANEKLFF.

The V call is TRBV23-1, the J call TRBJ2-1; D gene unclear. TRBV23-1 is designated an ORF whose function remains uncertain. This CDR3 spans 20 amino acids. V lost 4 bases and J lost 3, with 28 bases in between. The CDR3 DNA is TGCGCCAGCAGTCCAAATGGCGGACCCCACCACCCTCGTGACTACAATGAGCAGTTCTTC. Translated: CASSPNGGPHHPRDYNEQFF.

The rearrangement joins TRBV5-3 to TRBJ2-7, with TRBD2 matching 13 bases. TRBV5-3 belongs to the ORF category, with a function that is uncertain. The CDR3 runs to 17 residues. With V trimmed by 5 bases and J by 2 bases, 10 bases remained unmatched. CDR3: CARRSLVTSGRPYEQYF. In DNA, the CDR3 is TGTGCCAGAAGGTCGCTGGTGACTAGCGGGAGGCCCTACGAGCAGTACTTC.

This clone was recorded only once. The CDR3: CASSRTTGGPDTQYF. The CDR3 DNA is TGTGCCAGCTCACGAACGACAGGGGGCCCAGATACGCAGTATTTT. This rearrangement joins TRBV18 to TRBJ2-3, with 10 bases matching TRBD1. Germline V gives CDR1 KGHSH, CDR2 LQKENI. The V gene end was trimmed by 4 bases and the J gene end by 4 bases; junction bases not matched to a gene: 5. CDR3 size: 15 residues.

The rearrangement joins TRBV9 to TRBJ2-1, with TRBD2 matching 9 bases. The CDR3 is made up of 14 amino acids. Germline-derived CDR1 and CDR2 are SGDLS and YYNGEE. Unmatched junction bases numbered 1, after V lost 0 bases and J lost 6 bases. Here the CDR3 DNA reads TGTGCCAGCAGCGTAGTTAGCGGGAGCAATGAGCAGTTCTTC. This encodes CASSVVSGSNEQFF.

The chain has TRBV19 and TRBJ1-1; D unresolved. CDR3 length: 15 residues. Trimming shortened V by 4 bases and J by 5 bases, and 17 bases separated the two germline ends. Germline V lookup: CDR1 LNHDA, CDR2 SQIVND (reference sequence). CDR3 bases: TGTGCCAGTAGTAGGCGGGCCTCCGGGGAAACTGAAGCTTTCTTT. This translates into CASSRRASGETEAFF.

The CDR3 here is CASSQRTANTEAFF. The CDR3 nucleotides are TGCGCCAGCAGCCAACGGACGGCGAACACTGAAGCTTTCTTT. The chain combines TRBV5-1 with TRBJ1-1; D remains unclear. Trimming shortened V by 4 bases and J by 1 base, and 11 bases separated the two germline ends. The CDR3 is 14 amino acids. CDR1 is SGHRS and CDR2 is YFSETQ in the germline V gene.